These T cell receptor beta chains were read from a single sample in a study of regulatory T cells in long-lasting Graves disease. MiXCR, applied by TCRdb to the multiplex PCR reads, yields one record per CDR3 protein. The sample lists 600,000 to 650,000 distinct CDR3 sequences; roughly 16% were seen once. These data also formed part of another study, on T cells in Graves' hyperthyroidism and ophthalmopathy.

Sample: peripheral blood mononuclear cells (PBMCs), taken at new diagnosis, from a patient treated with antithyroid drugs. Receptors were obtained from a woman aged 25 to 39 with Graves disease. CDR3s include the opening cysteine and the closing phenylalanine or tryptophan. Fields, in order: D gene, J gene, clone size, V gene, CDR3 length, CDR3 protein, CDR3 DNA. The D gene is left open where the match is weak. Rows may omit the clone size; those that give it use once, few, many or a size class.

NA,TRBJ2-2,many,TRBV20-1,14,CSAYRGLVPGELFF,TGCAGTGCTTACAGGGGACTAGTCCCCGGGGAGCTGTTTTTT
TRBD2,TRBJ2-1,few,TRBV5-1,15,CASSLELAGVNEQFF,TGCGCCAGCAGCTTGGAACTAGCGGGAGTCAATGAGCAGTTCTTC
NA,TRBJ1-1,many,TRBV7-9,14,CASSLVQGWTEAFF,TGTGCCAGCAGCTTAGTACAGGGTTGGACTGAAGCTTTCTTT
NA,TRBJ1-1,few,TRBV19,13,CASSTVDNTEAFF,TGTGCCAGTAGTACCGTAGACAACACTGAAGCTTTCTTT
TRBD2,TRBJ2-5,NA,TRBV20-1,15,CSARDLAGGEETQYF,TGCAGTGCTAGAGATCTAGCGGGAGGGGAAGAGACCCAGTACTTC
TRBD1,TRBJ2-3,many,TRBV2,15,CASSYRDSYTDTQYF,TGTGCCAGCAGTTACCGGGACAGTTACACAGATACGCAGTATTTT
NA,TRBJ1-2,many,TRBV6-1,13,CASGLRDNYGYTF,TGTGCCAGCGGCCTCCGGGACAACTATGGCTACACCTTC
NA,TRBJ2-2,few,TRBV2,13,CASVRMNTGELFF,TGTGCCAGCGTGCGAATGAACACCGGGGAGCTGTTTTTT
TRBD1,TRBJ2-2,few,TRBV6-2/TRBV6-3,15,CASSYQDRVGGELFF,TGTGCCAGCAGTTACCAGGACAGGGTCGGCGGGGAGCTGTTTTTT
NA,TRBJ2-7,NA,TRBV20-1,11,CSASYREVEYF,TGCAGTGCTTCTTACAGGGAAGTAGAGTACTTC
NA,TRBJ2-5,NA,TRBV6-2/TRBV6-3,14,CASIPGAGPETQYF,TGTGCCAGCATCCCGGGGGCGGGGCCGGAGACCCAGTACTTC